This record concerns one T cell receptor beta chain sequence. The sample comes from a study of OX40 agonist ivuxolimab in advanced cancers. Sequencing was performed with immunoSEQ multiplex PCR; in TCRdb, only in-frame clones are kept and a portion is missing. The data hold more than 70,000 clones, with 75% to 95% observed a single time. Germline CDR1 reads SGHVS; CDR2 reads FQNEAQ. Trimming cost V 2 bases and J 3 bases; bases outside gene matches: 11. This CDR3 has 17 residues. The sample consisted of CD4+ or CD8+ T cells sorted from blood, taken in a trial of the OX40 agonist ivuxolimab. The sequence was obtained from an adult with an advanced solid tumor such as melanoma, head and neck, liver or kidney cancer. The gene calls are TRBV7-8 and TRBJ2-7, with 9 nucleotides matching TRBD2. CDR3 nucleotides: TGTGCCAGCAGCTTAAGGTCGGAGGCTAGCGGGAACTACGAGCAGTACTTC. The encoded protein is CASSLRSEASGNYEQYF.